This TCR beta chain stems from a study of cytomegalovirus exposure and HLA in healthy donors. Vbeta (60) and Jbeta (13) primers were used in the PCR. The repertoire was sequenced with immunoSEQ multiplex PCR; TCRdb's copy has only in-frame clones and lacks some. The repertoire holds 140,000 to 150,000 clones, with 79% as singletons. V gave up 5 bases and J gave up 10 bases, with 11 bases separating them. Germline V gene data show CDR1 as SNHLY and CDR2 as FYNNEI. This CDR3 has 11 residues. The source is a woman between 40 and 50 years old in good health and CMV-seropositive. Sequenced input: PBMCs. The chain employs TRBV2 and TRBJ1-1; perhaps TRBD1 as D (5 bases). Here the CDR3 DNA reads TGTGCCAGCAGTCCGATCGGGGGAGCTTTCTTT. Its translation is CASSPIGGAFF.